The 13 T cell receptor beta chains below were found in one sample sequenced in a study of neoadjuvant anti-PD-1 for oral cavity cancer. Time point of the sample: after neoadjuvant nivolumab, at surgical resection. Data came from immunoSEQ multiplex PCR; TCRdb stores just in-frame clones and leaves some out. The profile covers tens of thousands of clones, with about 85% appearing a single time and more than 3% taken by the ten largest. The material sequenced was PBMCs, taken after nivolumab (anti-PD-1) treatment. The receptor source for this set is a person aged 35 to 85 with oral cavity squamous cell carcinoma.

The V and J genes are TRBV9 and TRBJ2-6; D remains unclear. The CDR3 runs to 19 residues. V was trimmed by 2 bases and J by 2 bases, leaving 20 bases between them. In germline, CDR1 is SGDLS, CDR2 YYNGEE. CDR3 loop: CASSVLPEVPLAGANVLTF. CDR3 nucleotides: TGTGCCAGCAGCGTTTTACCTGAGGTCCCTTTGGCTGGGGCCAACGTCCTGACTTTC.

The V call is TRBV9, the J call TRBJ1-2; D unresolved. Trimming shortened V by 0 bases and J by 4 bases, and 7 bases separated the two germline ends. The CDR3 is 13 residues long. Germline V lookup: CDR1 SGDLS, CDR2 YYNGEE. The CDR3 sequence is CASSVGGGYGYTF. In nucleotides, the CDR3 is TGTGCCAGCAGCGTAGGAGGTGGCTATGGCTACACCTTC. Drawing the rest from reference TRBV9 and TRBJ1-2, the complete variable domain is DSGVTQTPKHLITATGQRVTLRCSPRSGDLSVYWYQQSLDQGLQFLIQYYNGEERAKGNILERFSAQQFPDLHSELNLSSLELGDSALYFCASSVGGGYGYTFGSGTRLTVV.

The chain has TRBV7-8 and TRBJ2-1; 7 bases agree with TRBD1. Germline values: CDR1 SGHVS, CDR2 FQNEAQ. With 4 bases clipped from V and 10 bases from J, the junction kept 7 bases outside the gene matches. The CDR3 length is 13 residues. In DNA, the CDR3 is TGTGCCAGCAGCTCCTGGGACAGTCAAGAGCAGTTCTTC. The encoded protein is CASSSWDSQEQFF. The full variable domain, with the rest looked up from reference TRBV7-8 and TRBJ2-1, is GAGVSQSPRYKVAKRGQDVALRCDPISGHVSLFWYQQALGQGPEFLTYFQNEAQLDKSGLPSDRFFAERPEGSVSTLKIQRTQQEDSAVYLCASSSWDSQEQFFGPGTRLTVL.

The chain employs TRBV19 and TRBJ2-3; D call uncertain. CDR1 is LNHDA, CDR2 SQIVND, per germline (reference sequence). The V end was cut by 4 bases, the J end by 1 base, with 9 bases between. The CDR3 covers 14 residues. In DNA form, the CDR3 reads TGTGCCAGTAGTAACCCCGCGGGCACAGATACGCAGTATTTT. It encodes CASSNPAGTDTQYF.

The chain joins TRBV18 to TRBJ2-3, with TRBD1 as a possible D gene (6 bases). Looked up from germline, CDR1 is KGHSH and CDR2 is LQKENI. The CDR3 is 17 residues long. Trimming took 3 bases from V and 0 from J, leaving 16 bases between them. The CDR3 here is CASSPQGSAGSTDTQYF. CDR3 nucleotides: TGTGCCAGCTCACCCCAGGGGTCCGCGGGTAGCACAGATACGCAGTATTTT. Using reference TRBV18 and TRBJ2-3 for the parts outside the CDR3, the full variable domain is NAGVMQNPRHLVRRRGQEARLRCSPMKGHSHVYWYRQLPEEGLKFMVYLQKENIIDESGMPKERFSAEFPKEGPSILRIQQVVRGDSAAYFCASSPQGSAGSTDTQYFGPGTRLTVL.

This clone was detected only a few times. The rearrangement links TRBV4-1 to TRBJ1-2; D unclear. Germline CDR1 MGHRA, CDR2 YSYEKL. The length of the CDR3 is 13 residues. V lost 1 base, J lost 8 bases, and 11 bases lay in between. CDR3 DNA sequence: TGCGCCAGCAGCCAAGGGTTGGGTACAGGCTACACCTTC. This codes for CASSQGLGTGYTF.

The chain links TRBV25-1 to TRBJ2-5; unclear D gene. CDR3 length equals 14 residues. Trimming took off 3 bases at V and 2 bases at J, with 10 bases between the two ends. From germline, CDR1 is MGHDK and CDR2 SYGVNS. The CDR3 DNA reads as TGTGCCAGCAGTGACCCGGACGGTCAAGAGACCCAGTACTTC. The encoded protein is CASSDPDGQETQYF.

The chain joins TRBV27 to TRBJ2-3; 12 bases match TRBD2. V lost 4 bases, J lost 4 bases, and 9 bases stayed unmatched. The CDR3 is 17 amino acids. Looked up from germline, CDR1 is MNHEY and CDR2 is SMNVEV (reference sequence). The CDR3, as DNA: TGTGCCAGCAGTTCGACCCGACTAGCGGGAGTGCCAGATACGCAGTATTTT. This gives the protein CASSSTRLAGVPDTQYF.

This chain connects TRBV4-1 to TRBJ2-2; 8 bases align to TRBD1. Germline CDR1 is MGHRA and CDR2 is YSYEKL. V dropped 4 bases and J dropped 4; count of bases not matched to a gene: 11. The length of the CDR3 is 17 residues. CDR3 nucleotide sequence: TGCGCCAGCAGCCCACCACCAGGGGGCGCAGGCACCGGGGAGCTGTTTTTT. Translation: CASSPPPGGAGTGELFF.

The CDR3 nucleotides are TGTGCCATCAGTGAATCCGGGAGTTTGGGAGAGACCCAGTACTTC. As protein: CAISESGSLGETQYF. The chain employs TRBV10-3 and TRBJ2-5, with a tentative D call TRBD2 (6 bases). The CDR3 is made up of 15 amino acids. CDR1 and CDR2 from the germline V gene are ENHRY and SYGVKD. V was pared by 3 bases and J by 4 bases, with 15 bases between.

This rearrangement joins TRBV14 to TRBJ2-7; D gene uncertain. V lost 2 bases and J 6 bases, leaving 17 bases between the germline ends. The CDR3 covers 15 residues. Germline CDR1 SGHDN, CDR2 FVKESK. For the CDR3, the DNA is TGTGCCAGCAGCCAACTGCAAATCAAACCCTTCGAGCAGTACTTC. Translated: CASSQLQIKPFEQYF.

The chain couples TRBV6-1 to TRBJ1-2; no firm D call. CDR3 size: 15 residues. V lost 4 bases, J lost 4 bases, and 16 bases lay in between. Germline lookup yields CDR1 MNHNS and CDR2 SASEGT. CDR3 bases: TGTGCCAGCAGTGGTCCACCGGACTCCATCTATGGCTACACCTTC. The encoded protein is CASSGPPDSIYGYTF.

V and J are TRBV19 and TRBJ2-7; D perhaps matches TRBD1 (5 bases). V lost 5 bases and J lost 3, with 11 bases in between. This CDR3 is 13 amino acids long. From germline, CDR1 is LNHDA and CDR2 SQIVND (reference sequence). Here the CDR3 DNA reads TGTGCCAGTAGTGAAGGGGCTGGCTACGAGCAGTACTTC. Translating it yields CASSEGAGYEQYF.